Listed here are 12 T cell receptor beta chains from one sample, sequenced in a study of cytomegalovirus exposure and HLA in healthy donors (dated 2017 in TCRdb). Library preparation employed the immunoSEQ multiplex PCR assay. For the multiplex PCR, a mixture combining 60 forward primers for TCR Vbeta segments and 13 reverse primers for TCR Jbeta segments was used. Not all clones reach the TCRdb copy of this immuneACCESS table, which keeps in-frame sequences only. Checked studies attribute under half of the gap to unresolved V genes and leave the rest unexplained. Across this sample there are 200,000 to 300,000 clones, with 70% to 90% seen only once. The ten largest clones represent roughly 2% of the sample. Sequenced material: PBMCs. Source of these receptors: a woman between 35 and 50 years old in good health and CMV-seropositive.

The rearrangement links TRBV11-2 to TRBJ1-4; D remains ambiguous. V lost 5 bases and J 7 bases, leaving 11 bases between the germline ends. The V gene's germline CDR1 is SGHAT and CDR2 FQNNGV. The CDR3 covers 13 residues. CDR3 residues: CASSRGQVEKLFF. CDR3 DNA sequence: TGTGCCAGCAGCAGAGGGCAGGTTGAAAAACTGTTTTTT.

This chain joins TRBV5-1 and TRBJ2-2; D gene ambiguous. The CDR3 runs to 16 residues. The V and J ends lost 0 bases and 2 bases respectively, with 11 bases between them. Germline loops: CDR1 SGHRS, CDR2 YFSETQ. DNA of the CDR3: TGCGCCAGCAGCTTGGAAGGCGGAGTTAACACCGGGGAGCTGTTTTTT. Residues: CASSLEGGVNTGELFF.

This CDR3 is CASSQEGGLAGDIRSDTQYF. DNA for the CDR3: TGCGCCAGCAGCCAAGAGGGGGGACTAGCGGGAGACATACGGTCAGATACGCAGTATTTT. The V and J genes are TRBV4-1 and TRBJ2-3, with TRBD2 identical over 14 bases. CDR3 length: 20 residues. V dropped 0 bases and J dropped 4; count of bases not matched to a gene: 12. The germline V gene encodes CDR1 MGHRA and CDR2 YSYEKL.

The V gene is TRBV28, the J gene TRBJ2-7; a weak D match, TRBD2 (6 bases). V lost 3 bases to trimming and J lost 2 bases, with 11 bases between them. The CDR3 runs 14 residues. The V gene's germline CDR1 is MDHEN and CDR2 SYDVKM. CDR3 coding DNA: TGTGCCAGCAGTTTTATGGAGGGGACCTACGAGCAGTACTTC. Encoded protein: CASSFMEGTYEQYF.

V gene TRBV5-6 combines with J gene TRBJ2-3; D is uncertain. The CDR3 is made up of 12 amino acids. Trimming stripped 0 bases from V and 5 bases from J, with 4 bases between. Germline CDR1 is SGHDT and CDR2 is YYEEEE. CDR3 sequence reads: CASSLALDTQYF. The CDR3 region has the DNA TGTGCCAGCAGCTTGGCGTTAGATACGCAGTATTTT. The complete variable domain, with remaining parts taken from reference TRBV5-6 and TRBJ2-3, reads DAGVTQSPTHLIKTRGQQVTLRCSPKSGHDTVSWYQQALGQGPQFIFQYYEEEERQRGNFPDRFSGHQFPNYSSELNVNALLLGDSALYLCASSLALDTQYFGPGTRLTVL.

V gene TRBV13 combines with J gene TRBJ2-1; D unresolved. The ends were cut back, 5 bases at V and 2 bases at J, with 16 bases in the middle. Germline V lookup: CDR1 PRHDT, CDR2 FYEKMQ (reference sequence). The CDR3 loop spans 16 amino acids. The CDR3 sequence is CASSNYLAAPYNEQFF. The CDR3 DNA reads as TGTGCCAGCAGCAATTACTTAGCCGCGCCCTACAATGAGCAGTTCTTC. The full variable domain, completed using reference TRBV13 and TRBJ2-1, is AAGVIQSPRHLIKEKRETATLKCYPIPRHDTVYWYQQGPGQDPQFLISFYEKMQSDKGSIPDRFSAQQFSDYHSELNMSSLELGDSALYFCASSNYLAAPYNEQFFGPGTRLTVL.

This clone is a singleton in its sample. The chain employs TRBV19 and TRBJ1-1; D not resolved. The CDR3 totals 17 residues. V shed 1 base and J shed 0 bases, with 15 bases lying between them. The germline V gene encodes CDR1 LNHDA and CDR2 SQIVND (reference sequence). CDR3 sequence reads: CASSIAGVLEMNTEAFF. In nucleotides, the CDR3 is TGTGCCAGTAGTATAGCCGGGGTTTTAGAGATGAACACTGAAGCTTTCTTT.

The chain carries TRBV7-9 and TRBJ2-1; D might be TRBD2 (6 bases). The CDR3 runs 15 residues. V was shortened by 3 bases and J by 0 bases, with 9 bases between the two germline ends. Germline CDR1 reads SEHNR; CDR2 reads FQNEAQ (reference sequence). CDR3 sequence reads: CASSFAGSSYNEQFF. CDR3 in DNA: TGTGCCAGCAGCTTTGCGGGGAGCTCCTACAATGAGCAGTTCTTC.

This clone was observed a handful of times. J is TRBJ1-1 and V is TRBV5-4; a weak D match, TRBD1 (6 bases). Germline values: CDR1 SGHNT, CDR2 YYREEE (reference sequence). V lost 4 bases and J lost 0, with 16 bases in between. The CDR3 length is 16 residues. CDR3 protein: CASSRTVTNMNTEAFF. CDR3 coding DNA: TGTGCCAGCAGCCGGACAGTCACCAACATGAACACTGAAGCTTTCTTT.

The chain employs TRBV4-3 and TRBJ2-3; 12 bases align to TRBD2. V lost 0 bases and J lost 3; bases outside the gene matches: 10. Germline loops: CDR1 LGHNA, CDR2 YSLEER. CDR3 size: 19 residues. CDR3 amino acids: CASSQDLTSGSLGTDTQYF. The DNA of the CDR3 is TGCGCCAGCAGCCAAGATTTGACTAGCGGGAGTTTGGGTACAGATACGCAGTATTTT.

The V call is TRBV28, the J call TRBJ2-3, with TRBD1 matching over 8 bases. This CDR3 comprises 16 residues. In germline, CDR1 is MDHEN, CDR2 SYDVKM. V dropped 4 bases and J dropped 6; count of bases not matched to a gene: 12. The chain's CDR3 is CASSSPTDRVDDTQYF. The DNA for the CDR3 is TGTGCCAGCAGTTCCCCTACGGACAGGGTAGATGATACGCAGTATTTT.

The chain carries TRBV30 and TRBJ1-6, with 9 bases identical to TRBD1. Germline V lookup: CDR1 GTSNPN, CDR2 SVGIG (reference sequence). The CDR3 length is 14 residues. J was trimmed by 9 bases and V by 0 bases; bases with no gene match: 3. CDR3 sequence reads: CAWSVRTGASPLHF. As DNA, the CDR3 is TGTGCCTGGAGTGTGCGGACAGGGGCTTCACCCCTCCACTTT.